Presented here are 13 T cell receptor beta chains from one specimen sequenced in a study of regulatory T cells in long-lasting Graves disease. Regarding time point: newly diagnosed GD, antithyroid drugs for less than 3 months. Scientists built the TCR library using RNA that was extracted from PBMCs. Building of the TCR beta libraries involved iRepertoire HTBI primers and Arm-PCR of CDR3 regions. One entry per CDR3 protein, called by TCRdb with MiXCR from the multiplex PCR reads. The sample yields approximately 350,000 distinct CDR3 sequences, over 15% seen once. These sequences were also reported in another study, on T cells in Graves' hyperthyroidism and ophthalmopathy.

Sequenced here: peripheral blood mononuclear cells (PBMCs), sampled at new diagnosis, from a patient treated with antithyroid drugs. Receptors were obtained from a man between 40 and 49 years old with Graves disease.

This clonotype was observed at least ten times. This chain joins TRBV5-1 and TRBJ2-7; D remains ambiguous. Trimming pared 4 bases from V and 3 bases from J, leaving 8 bases between. The CDR3 sequence is 12 residues long. The germline V gene has CDR1 SGHRS and CDR2 YFSETQ. This CDR3 reads CASSLDGYEQYF. CDR3 coding DNA: TGCGCCAGCAGCCTAGACGGCTACGAGCAGTACTTC.

The gene calls are TRBV5-6 and TRBJ2-7; the match to TRBD1 covers 8 bases. Unmatched junction bases numbered 1, after V lost 3 bases and J lost 2 bases. The CDR3 covers 13 residues. Germline values: CDR1 SGHDT, CDR2 YYEEEE. The CDR3 protein is CASSWTGPYEQYF. CDR3 in DNA: TGTGCCAGCAGCTGGACAGGGCCCTACGAGCAGTACTTC.

In regard to this clonotype: With a much larger clone just one base away, this may be a read error. The V gene is TRBV11-2, the J gene TRBJ2-5; D is unresolved. V was pared by 4 bases and J by 7 bases, with 16 bases between. The CDR3 is 14 amino acids. Germline V CDR1 and CDR2: SGHAT, FQNNGV. The CDR3 bases are TGTGCCAGCAGCTCAGTCTCCTCCCTAGGGACCCAGTACTTC. Amino acids: CASSSVSSLGTQYF.

This clonotype was detected only a few times. V and J are TRBV5-6 and TRBJ2-7, with D tentatively TRBD1 or TRBD2 (5 bases each). V was trimmed by 0 bases and J by 5 bases, leaving 9 bases between them. The CDR3 spans 13 residues. Germline CDR1 is SGHDT and CDR2 is YYEEEE. The DNA for the CDR3 is TGTGCCAGCAGCTTGGCGGGGCCCCACGAGCAGTACTTC. Its translation is CASSLAGPHEQYF.

This clonotype was observed a few times. The chain combines TRBV24-1 with TRBJ2-2; the D is unclear. Trimming left V 7 bases short and J 0 bases short, with 8 bases between. The CDR3 sequence is 14 residues long. Germline CDR1 reads KGHDR; CDR2 reads SFDVKD. CDR3 nucleotide sequence: TGTGCCACCAGCCCCCCTTCGAACACCGGGGAGCTGTTTTTT. Encoded protein: CATSPPSNTGELFF.

This clonotype was detected many times. V is TRBV27 and J is TRBJ2-1; D is unresolved. Germline loops: CDR1 MNHEY, CDR2 SMNVEV (reference sequence). The CDR3 is 14 amino acids. Between the trimmed V and J ends, which lost 5 bases and 4 bases, there was a span of 12 bases. The CDR3: CASSLHPGYNEQFF. The CDR3 DNA reads TGTGCCAGCAGTCTCCACCCGGGTTACAATGAGCAGTTCTTC.

This clonotype was seen a few times. The V and J genes are TRBV15 and TRBJ2-5; possible D gene TRBD1, 5 bases. CDR1 LNHNV and CDR2 YYDKDF come from the germline V gene (reference sequence). The CDR3 extends over 13 amino acids. Trimming removed 2 bases at V and 5 bases at J, with 9 bases between. This CDR3 is CATSRPGLETQYF. CDR3 in DNA: TGTGCCACCAGCAGACCAGGGTTGGAGACCCAGTACTTC.

V usage is TRBV11-3 and J usage is TRBJ2-3; D is undetermined. The CDR3 extends over 15 amino acids. The germline V gene encodes CDR1 SGHNT and CDR2 YENEEA. V was clipped by 3 bases and J by 0 bases, with 10 bases between them. DNA of the CDR3: TGTGCCAGCAGCTTGTACTATTCTAGCACAGATACGCAGTATTTT. Encoded protein: CASSLYYSSTDTQYF.

This clonotype occurred many times. V usage is TRBV28 and J usage is TRBJ1-1, with TRBD1 as a possible D gene (5 bases). Germline V CDR1 and CDR2: MDHEN, SYDVKM. Trimming removed 3 bases at V and 0 bases at J, with 8 bases between. The CDR3 loop spans 14 amino acids. Here the CDR3 DNA reads TGTGCCAGCAGTTTTGCGGGGGTGAACACTGAAGCTTTCTTT. Its protein product is CASSFAGVNTEAFF.

The rearrangement links TRBV29-1 to TRBJ2-7; D perhaps matches TRBD1 (6 bases). The germline gives CDR1 SQVTM, CDR2 ANQGSEA. This CDR3 has 15 amino acids. V was clipped by 4 bases and J by 2 bases, with 18 bases between them. This CDR3 is CSVGTPGQPPYEQYF. CDR3 DNA: TGCAGCGTTGGAACACCGGGACAACCGCCCTACGAGCAGTACTTC.

This clonotype has a handful of counts. The V call is TRBV6-1, the J call TRBJ2-7; no clear D gene. Trimming removed 2 bases from V and 3 bases from J, with 11 bases in between. The germline gives CDR1 MNHNS, CDR2 SASEGT. The CDR3 spans 14 residues. CDR3 residues: CASSEIGVSYEQYF. The CDR3 DNA is TGTGCCAGCAGTGAAATAGGAGTGAGCTACGAGCAGTACTTC.

This clonotype is a singleton in its sample. V is TRBV15 and J is TRBJ1-5; D possibly corresponds to TRBD1 (6 bases). The CDR3 sequence is 17 residues long. CDR1 and CDR2 from the germline V gene are LNHNV and YYDKDF (reference sequence). V was shortened by 0 bases and J by 4 bases, with 16 bases between the two germline ends. The CDR3 is CATSRDSRTAWNQPQHF. The CDR3 DNA reads as TGTGCCACCAGCAGAGATTCAAGGACAGCATGGAATCAGCCCCAGCATTTT.

This clonotype was found many times. The CDR3 loop reads CSAREMGRGGSTDTQYF. CDR3 DNA sequence: TGCAGTGCTCGGGAGATGGGACGGGGGGGAAGCACAGATACGCAGTATTTT. This sequence joins TRBV20-1 and TRBJ2-3, with 8 bases matching TRBD2. The trim removed 5 bases at V and 0 bases at J, leaving 13 bases unmatched. The germline CDR1 and CDR2 sequences are DFQATT and SNEGSKA (reference sequence). This CDR3 is 17 amino acids long.